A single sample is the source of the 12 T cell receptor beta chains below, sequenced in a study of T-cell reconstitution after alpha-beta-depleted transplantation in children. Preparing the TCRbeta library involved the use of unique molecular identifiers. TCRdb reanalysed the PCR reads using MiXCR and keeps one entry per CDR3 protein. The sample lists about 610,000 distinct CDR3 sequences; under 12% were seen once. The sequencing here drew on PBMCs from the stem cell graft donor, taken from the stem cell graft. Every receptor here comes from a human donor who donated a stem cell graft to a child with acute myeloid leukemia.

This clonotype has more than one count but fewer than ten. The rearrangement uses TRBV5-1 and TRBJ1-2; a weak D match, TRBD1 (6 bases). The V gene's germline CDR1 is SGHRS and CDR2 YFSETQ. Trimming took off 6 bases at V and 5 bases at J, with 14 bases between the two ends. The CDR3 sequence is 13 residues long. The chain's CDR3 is CASTPGGPYGYTF. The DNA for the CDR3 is TGCGCCAGCACCCCCGGGGGGCCGTATGGCTACACCTTC.

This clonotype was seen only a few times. DNA of the CDR3: TGTGCCAGCAGTTCGCCAAACCAGGGGGCGTTTGGCTACACCTTC. This sequence encodes CASSSPNQGAFGYTF. J is TRBJ1-2 and V is TRBV7-2; 8 bases agree with TRBD1. Germline lookup yields CDR1 SGHTA and CDR2 FQGNSA. The CDR3 loop spans 15 amino acids. V was clipped by 6 bases and J by 7 bases; unmatched bases: 13.

The CDR3 region is CSYGGELYEQYF. For the CDR3, the DNA is TGCAGTTATGGGGGGGAGCTCTACGAGCAGTACTTC. This sequence joins TRBV20-1 and TRBJ2-7; TRBD2 matches 7 bases. Per the germline V gene, CDR1 is DFQATT and CDR2 is SNEGSKA (reference sequence). V lost 8 bases and J lost 3; bases outside the gene matches: 7. The CDR3 runs to 12 residues.

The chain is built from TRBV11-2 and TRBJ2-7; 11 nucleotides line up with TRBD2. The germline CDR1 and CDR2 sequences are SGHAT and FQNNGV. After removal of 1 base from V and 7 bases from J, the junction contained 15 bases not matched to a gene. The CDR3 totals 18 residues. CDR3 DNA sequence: TGTGCCAGCAGCTTAGTGAGGTTTGGTAGCGGGAGGGCGGGGGAGCAGTACTTC. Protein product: CASSLVRFGSGRAGEQYF. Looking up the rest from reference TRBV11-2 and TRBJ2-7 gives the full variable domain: EAGVAQSPRYKIIEKRQSVAFWCNPISGHATLYWYQQILGQGPKLLIQFQNNGVVDDSQLPKDRFSAERLKGVDSTLKIQPAKLEDSAVYLCASSLVRFGSGRAGEQYFGPGTRLTVT.

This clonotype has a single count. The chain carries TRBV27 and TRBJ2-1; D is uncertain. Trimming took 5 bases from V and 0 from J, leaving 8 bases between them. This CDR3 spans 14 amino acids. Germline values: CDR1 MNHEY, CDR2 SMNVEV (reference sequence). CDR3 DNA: TGTGCCAGCAGTCAACTTAGCTCCTACAATGAGCAGTTCTTC. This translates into CASSQLSSYNEQFF.

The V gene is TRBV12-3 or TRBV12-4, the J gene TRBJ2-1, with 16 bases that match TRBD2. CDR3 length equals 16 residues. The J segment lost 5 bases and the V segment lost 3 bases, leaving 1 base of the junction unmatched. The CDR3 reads CASSLGLAGGDNEQFF. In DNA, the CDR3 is TGTGCCAGCAGTTTGGGACTAGCGGGAGGGGACAATGAGCAGTTCTTC.

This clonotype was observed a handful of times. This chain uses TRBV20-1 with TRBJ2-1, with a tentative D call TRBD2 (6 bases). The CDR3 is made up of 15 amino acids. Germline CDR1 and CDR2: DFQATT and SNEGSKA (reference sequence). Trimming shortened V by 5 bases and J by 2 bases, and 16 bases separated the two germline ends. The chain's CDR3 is CSASSGGVAYNEQFF. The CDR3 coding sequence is TGCAGTGCTTCCTCCGGGGGAGTAGCCTACAATGAGCAGTTCTTC.

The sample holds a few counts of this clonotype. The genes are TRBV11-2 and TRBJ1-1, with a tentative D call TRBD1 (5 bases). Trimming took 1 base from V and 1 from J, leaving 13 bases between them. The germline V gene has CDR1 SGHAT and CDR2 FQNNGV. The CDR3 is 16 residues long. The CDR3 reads CASSLVAGQRNTEAFF. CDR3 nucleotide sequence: TGTGCCAGCAGCTTAGTGGCAGGGCAAAGGAACACTGAAGCTTTCTTT.

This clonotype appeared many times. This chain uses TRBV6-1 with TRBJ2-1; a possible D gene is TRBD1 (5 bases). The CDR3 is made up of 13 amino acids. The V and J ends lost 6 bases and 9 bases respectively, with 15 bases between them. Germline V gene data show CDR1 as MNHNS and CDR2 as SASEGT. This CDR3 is CASRDLLRGEQFF. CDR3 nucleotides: TGTGCCAGCAGGGACCTCTTAAGGGGTGAGCAGTTCTTC.

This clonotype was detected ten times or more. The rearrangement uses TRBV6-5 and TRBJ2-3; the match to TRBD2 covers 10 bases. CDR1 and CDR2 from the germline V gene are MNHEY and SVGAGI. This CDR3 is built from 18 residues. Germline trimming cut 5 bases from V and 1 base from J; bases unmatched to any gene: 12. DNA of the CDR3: TGTGCCAGCAGTAGTACTAGCGGGAAAATAGGTGGCACAGATACGCAGTATTTT. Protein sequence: CASSSTSGKIGGTDTQYF.

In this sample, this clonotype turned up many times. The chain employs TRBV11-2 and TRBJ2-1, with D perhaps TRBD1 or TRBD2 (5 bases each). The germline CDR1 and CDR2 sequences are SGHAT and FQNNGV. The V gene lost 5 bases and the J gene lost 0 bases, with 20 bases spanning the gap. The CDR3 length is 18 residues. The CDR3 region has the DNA TGTGCCAGCAGCCAGAGGGGAACGGGCGGACGCTCCTACAATGAGCAGTTCTTC. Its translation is CASSQRGTGGRSYNEQFF.

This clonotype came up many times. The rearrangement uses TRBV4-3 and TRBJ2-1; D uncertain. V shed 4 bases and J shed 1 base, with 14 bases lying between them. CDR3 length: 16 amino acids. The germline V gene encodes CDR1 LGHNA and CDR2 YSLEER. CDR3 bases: TGCGCCAGCAGCCTATCGGGTGGGCTTTCCTACAATGAGCAGTTCTTC. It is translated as CASSLSGGLSYNEQFF.